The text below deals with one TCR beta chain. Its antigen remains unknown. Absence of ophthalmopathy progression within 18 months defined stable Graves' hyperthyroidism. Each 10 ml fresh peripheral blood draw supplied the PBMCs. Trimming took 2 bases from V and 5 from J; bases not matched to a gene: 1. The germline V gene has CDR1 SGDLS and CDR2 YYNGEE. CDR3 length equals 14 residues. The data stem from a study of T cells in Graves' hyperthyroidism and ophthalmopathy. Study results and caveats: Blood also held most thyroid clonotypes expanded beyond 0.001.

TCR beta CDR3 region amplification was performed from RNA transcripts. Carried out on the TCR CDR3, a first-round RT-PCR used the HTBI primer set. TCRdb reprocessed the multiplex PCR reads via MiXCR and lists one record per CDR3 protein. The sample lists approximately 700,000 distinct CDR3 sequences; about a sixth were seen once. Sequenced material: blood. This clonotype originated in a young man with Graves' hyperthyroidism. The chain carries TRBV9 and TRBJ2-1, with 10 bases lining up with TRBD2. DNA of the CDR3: TGTGCCAGCAGCGTCACTAGCGGGGACAATGAGCAGTTCTTC. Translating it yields CASSVTSGDNEQFF. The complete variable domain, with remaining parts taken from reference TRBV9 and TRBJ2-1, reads DSGVTQTPKHLITATGQRVTLRCSPRSGDLSVYWYQQSLDQGLQFLIQYYNGEERAKGNILERFSAQQFPDLHSELNLSSLELGDSALYFCASSVTSGDNEQFFGPGTRLTVL.